The 32 T cell receptor beta chains listed next were all sequenced from one sample in a study of cytomegalovirus exposure and HLA in healthy donors. Amplification used 60 Vbeta primers and 13 Jbeta primers. TCRdb's table, derived via immunoSEQ multiplex PCR, lists solely in-frame clones and lacks some. Seen here are about 160,000 clones, 84% observed once, and the top ten hold 1.5% to 2.5%. Specimen: PBMCs. These receptors were obtained from a man younger than 35 in good health and CMV-seronegative.

This clone was seen a few times. The chain employs TRBV11-2 and TRBJ2-7; 9 bases match TRBD1. Trimming removed 1 base from V and 3 bases from J; junction bases left unmatched: 4. CDR1 is SGHAT, CDR2 FQNNGV, per germline. The CDR3 totals 15 residues. The CDR3 sequence is CASSLGTGAFYEQYF. Written as DNA, the CDR3 is TGTGCCAGCAGCTTAGGGACAGGGGCCTTCTACGAGCAGTACTTC.

V is TRBV7-2 and J is TRBJ2-5, with 8 bases aligning to TRBD2. There are 16 residues in the CDR3. J lost 5 bases, V lost 5 bases, and 13 bases had no gene match. Per the germline V gene, CDR1 is SGHTA and CDR2 is FQGNSA. The CDR3 sequence is CASSLGLVGEWETQYF. The CDR3 DNA follows: TGTGCCAGCAGCCTGGGACTAGTGGGAGAGTGGGAGACCCAGTACTTC.

V is TRBV18 and J is TRBJ1-6; D gene unclear. CDR3 length: 15 amino acids. The V end lost 4 bases, the J end lost 6 bases, and 13 bases lay between the germline ends. From germline, CDR1 is KGHSH and CDR2 LQKENI. The CDR3 DNA follows: TGTGCCAGCTCACTGGGCGGGGAAAGTAATTCACCCCTCCACTTT. Translated, it gives CASSLGGESNSPLHF.

The chain has TRBV9 and TRBJ2-5; 7 bases are shared with TRBD2. With V trimmed by 7 bases and J by 5 bases, 14 bases remained unmatched. The CDR3 extends over 15 amino acids. Germline CDR1 reads SGDLS; CDR2 reads YYNGEE. The CDR3 is CASARVRGSLETQYF. Written as DNA, the CDR3 is TGTGCCAGCGCCCGAGTTCGCGGGAGTCTGGAGACCCAGTACTTC.

The CDR3 coding sequence is TGTGCCAGTAGTATCAGGGGACAGGCCTACGAGCAGTACTTC. This codes for CASSIRGQAYEQYF. V is TRBV19 and J is TRBJ2-7, with TRBD1 matching 8 bases. Germline trimming cut 3 bases from V and 2 bases from J; bases unmatched to any gene: 3. The CDR3 consists of 14 residues. Per the germline V gene, CDR1 is LNHDA and CDR2 is SQIVND (reference sequence).

In its sample, this clone was seen once. The rearrangement uses TRBV6-5 and TRBJ2-7, with D maybe TRBD1 (6 bases). V gave up 7 bases and J gave up 2 bases, with 12 bases separating them. Germline V CDR1 and CDR2: MNHEY, SVGAGI. The CDR3 has 13 amino acids. CDR3 nucleotide sequence: TGTGCCAGCAAGCAAGGGGGACCCTACGAGCAGTACTTC. This translates into CASKQGGPYEQYF.

This sequence joins TRBV5-1 and TRBJ2-7; 11 nucleotides agree with TRBD1. Germline values: CDR1 SGHRS, CDR2 YFSETQ. V lost 6 bases, J lost 1 base, and 3 bases stayed unmatched. This CDR3 region has 14 residues. CDR3 sequence: CASTGTGGSYEQYF. The CDR3 region has the DNA TGCGCCAGCACCGGGACAGGGGGATCCTACGAGCAGTACTTC. Full variable domain (outside the CDR3, taken from reference TRBV5-1 and TRBJ2-7): KAGVTQTPRYLIKTRGQQVTLSCSPISGHRSVSWYQQTPGQGLQFLFEYFSETQRNKGNFPGRFSGRQFSNSRSEMNVSTLELGDSALYLCASTGTGGSYEQYFGPGTRLTVT.

This clone appeared once. The V call is TRBV4-1, the J call TRBJ2-1; D is uncertain. Germline V gives CDR1 MGHRA, CDR2 YSYEKL. Trimming pared 4 bases from V and 6 bases from J, leaving 4 bases between. The CDR3 is 11 residues long. CDR3 nucleotide sequence: TGCGCCAGCAGCCTTAGCAATGAGCAGTTCTTC. The encoded protein is CASSLSNEQFF.

The chain employs TRBV19 and TRBJ1-2, with 8 bases fitting TRBD1. Trimming took 8 bases from V and 2 from J; bases not matched to a gene: 10. The CDR3 extends over 15 amino acids. Germline loops: CDR1 LNHDA, CDR2 SQIVND (reference sequence). The CDR3 nucleotides are TGTGCCAGTTCATCTCCGGACAGGGTCAACTATGGCTACACCTTC. It specifies CASSSPDRVNYGYTF.

This clone was seen only once. The chain couples TRBV29-1 to TRBJ2-1; 8 bases match TRBD1. The CDR3 has 18 residues. Germline CDR1 is SQVTM and CDR2 is ANQGSEA. V shed 5 bases and J 7 bases; nucleotides not matched to a gene: 22. The CDR3 loop reads CSVQFWRPTGDELNEQFF. Written as DNA, the CDR3 is TGCAGCGTTCAGTTTTGGAGGCCGACAGGGGATGAGCTAAATGAGCAGTTCTTC.

V and J are TRBV28 and TRBJ2-1; D call uncertain. Germline lookup yields CDR1 MDHEN and CDR2 SYDVKM. The CDR3 covers 13 residues. The V and J ends lost 5 bases and 7 bases respectively, with 12 bases between them. In DNA, the CDR3 is TGTGCCAGCAGTCGAGCCATTAGTAATGAGCAGTTCTTC. Protein sequence: CASSRAISNEQFF.

This clone was seen once. The chain employs TRBV10-1 and TRBJ2-1, with 11 positions matching TRBD2. The V and J ends lost 2 bases and 2 bases, in that order; junction bases with no gene match: 8. The CDR3 covers 18 residues. CDR1 and CDR2 (germline): WNHNN, SYGVQD (reference sequence). The CDR3 DNA follows: TGCGCCAGCAGTGAGACTATCCCGGGACTAGCGGCCTACAATGAGCAGTTCTTC. This sequence encodes CASSETIPGLAAYNEQFF.

This clone was seen only once. The chain uses TRBV27 and TRBJ2-5; 8 bases fit TRBD2. The CDR3 loop spans 14 amino acids. Germline CDR1 reads MNHEY; CDR2 reads SMNVEV (reference sequence). The junction had 17 bases not matched to a gene; V was cut back by 9 bases and J by 11 bases. This chain's CDR3 is CASSWGAGAVEQYF. The CDR3, as DNA: TGTGCCAGTTCCTGGGGAGCGGGAGCTGTAGAGCAGTACTTC.

V gene TRBV6-5 combines with J gene TRBJ1-4; D might be TRBD1 (5 bases). V was cut by 5 bases and J by 5 bases, with 12 bases left in between. Germline CDR1 and CDR2: MNHEY and SVGAGI. This CDR3 is built from 14 residues. The CDR3 sequence: CASSVGRGNEKLFF. The CDR3 DNA follows: TGTGCCAGCAGTGTGGGACGGGGGAATGAAAAACTGTTTTTT.

This sequence joins TRBV5-1 and TRBJ1-2; TRBD1 aligns across 7 bases. Germline trimming cut 4 bases from V and 5 bases from J; bases unmatched to any gene: 17. The CDR3 is made up of 17 amino acids. Germline V gene sequence: CDR1 SGHRS, CDR2 YFSETQ. CDR3 in DNA: TGCGCCAGCAGCCTGGGTACTGGGACAGCTGGGGGATATGGCTACACCTTC. It codes for CASSLGTGTAGGYGYTF.

This rearrangement joins TRBV25-1 to TRBJ1-1, with D tentatively TRBD1 (5 bases). This CDR3 has 11 residues. Trimming took 4 bases from V and 8 from J, leaving 8 bases between them. Germline-derived CDR1 and CDR2 are MGHDK and SYGVNS. Here the CDR3 DNA reads TGTGCCAGCAGTGGGGGGGGAGAAGCTTTCTTT. This sequence encodes CASSGGGEAFF.

This sequence joins TRBV19 and TRBJ2-7, with 8 bases that match TRBD1. CDR3 length: 14 amino acids. Trimming removed 3 bases from V and 2 bases from J; junction bases left unmatched: 3. The germline CDR1 and CDR2 sequences are LNHDA and SQIVND (reference sequence). This chain's CDR3 is CASSILDRAYEQYF. For the CDR3, the DNA is TGTGCCAGTAGTATTTTGGACAGGGCCTACGAGCAGTACTTC.

The chain combines TRBV18 with TRBJ1-5; 7 bases are a match to TRBD1. Trimming at V came to 3 bases and at J to 6 bases, leaving 11 bases not matched to a gene. The CDR3 loop spans 16 amino acids. CDR1 KGHSH and CDR2 LQKENI come from the germline V gene. This CDR3 reads CASSPGGQDGSQPQHF. DNA for the CDR3: TGTGCCAGCTCACCGGGAGGACAGGACGGGAGTCAGCCCCAGCATTTT.

J is TRBJ2-1 and V is TRBV7-9; D may be TRBD2 (6 bases). Trimming shortened V by 0 bases and J by 8 bases, and 14 bases separated the two germline ends. The CDR3 runs to 15 residues. The germline V gene has CDR1 SEHNR and CDR2 FQNEAQ (reference sequence). The DNA for the CDR3 is TGTGCCAGCAGCTTAGCCCGGGGACTCTCCGATGAGCAGTTCTTC. It translates to CASSLARGLSDEQFF.

This clone was seen a single time. The rearrangement uses TRBV9 and TRBJ2-5, with 9 bases matching TRBD2. The ends lost 3 bases at V and 2 bases at J; junction bases unmatched: 8. Per germline, CDR1 SGDLS and CDR2 YYNGEE. CDR3 length: 16 residues. The CDR3 DNA reads as TGTGCCAGCAGCGCCTTCTTGGCGGGGGGGCAAGAGACCCAGTACTTC. It is translated as CASSAFLAGGQETQYF.

The chain joins TRBV11-2 to TRBJ1-4; D ambiguous. V lost 5 bases, J lost 3 bases, and 16 bases lay in between. The CDR3 totals 16 residues. Germline values: CDR1 SGHAT, CDR2 FQNNGV. The CDR3 is CASSPLTRRANEKLFF. CDR3 in DNA: TGTGCCAGCAGCCCCTTGACCAGGCGGGCTAATGAAAAACTGTTTTTT.

This chain joins TRBV5-1 and TRBJ1-6; 8 nucleotides line up with TRBD1. Trimming removed 2 bases from V and 10 bases from J; junction bases left unmatched: 5. There are 14 residues in the CDR3. Germline V CDR1 and CDR2: SGHRS, YFSETQ. The CDR3 reads CASSFGQGRSPLHF. CDR3 bases: TGCGCCAGCAGCTTCGGACAGGGCCGGTCACCCCTCCACTTT.

In DNA, the CDR3 is TGTGCCAGCAGCTTCTCAGGGGGAAACTACACCTTC. It specifies CASSFSGGNYTF. The rearrangement joins TRBV7-3 to TRBJ1-2; 7 bases line up with TRBD1. The CDR3 consists of 12 residues. The V gene's germline CDR1 is SGHTA and CDR2 FQGTGA. J lost 10 bases, V lost 3 bases, and 5 bases had no gene match.

This clone was counted only a few times. This sequence joins TRBV11-2 and TRBJ2-5; 9 bases map to TRBD1. The J call is in doubt because the DNA end fits TRBJ2-7 better. The V gene's germline CDR1 is SGHAT and CDR2 FQNNGV. CDR3 length: 15 amino acids. The CDR3 spells CASSLGTGAFYEQYF. The CDR3 DNA sequence: TGTGCCAGCAGCTTAGGGACAGGGGCCTTCTACGAGCAGTACTTC.

The chain carries TRBV12-5 and TRBJ1-1, with D possibly being TRBD1 (6 bases). V was cut by 5 bases and J by 5 bases, with 15 bases left in between. Germline V lookup: CDR1 LGHNT, CDR2 FRNRAP. The CDR3 is 14 amino acids. The CDR3 protein is CASGPGGGRTEAFF. CDR3 nucleotides: TGTGCTAGTGGTCCCGGGGGGGGGCGGACTGAAGCTTTCTTT.

The chain employs TRBV30 and TRBJ2-5; 8 bases are shared with TRBD2. The germline V gene encodes CDR1 GTSNPN and CDR2 SVGIG (reference sequence). V lost 3 bases, J lost 3 bases, and 3 bases stayed unmatched. The CDR3 runs to 13 residues. The CDR3 sequence: CAWSETSEETQYF. CDR3 in DNA: TGTGCCTGGAGCGAGACTAGCGAAGAGACCCAGTACTTC.

The rearrangement uses TRBV5-8 and TRBJ2-7; D perhaps matches TRBD2 (6 bases). Trimming pared 4 bases from V and 3 bases from J, leaving 17 bases between. The CDR3 sequence is 15 residues long. CDR1 is SGHTS, CDR2 YDEGEE, per germline. DNA of the CDR3: TGTGCCAGCAGCCGACCGAGCGGGCGCCACTACGAGCAGTACTTC. This codes for CASSRPSGRHYEQYF.

The chain employs TRBV11-1 and TRBJ2-3; no reliable D call. V was clipped by 5 bases and J by 8 bases, with 11 bases between them. There are 12 residues in the CDR3. Germline assignment: CDR1 SGHAT and CDR2 FQDESV (reference sequence). This chain's CDR3 is CASSLVSGTQYF. The CDR3 DNA reads as TGTGCCAGCAGCCTCGTCTCGGGTACGCAGTATTTT.

The chain joins TRBV18 to TRBJ2-1; 9 nucleotides align to TRBD1. Germline assignment: CDR1 KGHSH and CDR2 LQKENI. The CDR3 consists of 17 residues. V shed 2 bases and J 7 bases; nucleotides not matched to a gene: 12. For the CDR3, the DNA is TGTGCCAGCTCACCAGGGGACAGGGATTCGTACAATAATGAGCAGTTCTTC. Amino acids: CASSPGDRDSYNNEQFF.

The rearrangement joins TRBV6-5 to TRBJ1-5, with D tentatively TRBD1 (6 bases). Between the trimmed V and J ends, which lost 0 bases and 5 bases, there was a span of 11 bases. The CDR3 sequence is 15 residues long. CDR1 is MNHEY and CDR2 is SVGAGI in the germline V gene. The CDR3 DNA reads TGTGCCAGCAGTTACTCCGGGACACCAGATCAGCCCCAGCATTTT. This translates into CASSYSGTPDQPQHF.

CDR3 loop: CASAGSGEQYF. The CDR3 nucleotides read TGTGCCAGCGCGGGGTCCGGCGAGCAGTACTTC. V and J are TRBV6-5 and TRBJ2-7, with D tentatively TRBD2 (6 bases). The V and J ends lost 8 bases and 6 bases respectively, with 11 bases between them. The CDR3 contains 11 residues. Germline CDR1 is MNHEY and CDR2 is SVGAGI.

This clone was counted at least ten times. V gene TRBV6-4 combines with J gene TRBJ1-5; D is possibly TRBD1 (6 bases). The CDR3 contains 15 residues. CDR1 is MRHNA and CDR2 is SNTAGT in the germline V gene. V lost 8 bases and J lost 9, with 23 bases in between. The CDR3 nucleotides read TGTGCCAGCGCTTCTAAGGCGGACAGTGGTTTGCCCCAGCATTTT. This sequence encodes CASASKADSGLPQHF.